The entry that follows covers one T cell receptor (beta chain) sequence. Per the study methods: Reference gene primers were amplified, and this amplification served to estimate nucleated cell counts. Produced via immunoSEQ multiplex PCR; TCRdb's table is partial and in-frame only. V and J calls and clone size are those listed in that table; D and trimming were worked out from the DNA. The table shows some 260,000 clones, with around four fifths occurring only once. The data belong to a study of blood T cell repertoires in COVID-19. Study-level information: PBMCs, B-cell-depleted T cells, or T cells provided the cDNA or gDNA that made up the material.

The CDR3 consists of 14 residues. J lost 2 bases, V lost 4 bases, and 4 bases had no gene match. Germline assignment: CDR1 SGHNT and CDR2 YYREEE (reference sequence). The participants were between about 18 and 90 years old and came from about two dozen US areas. Cohorts were determined from participant-reported clinical history. The V gene is TRBV5-4, the J gene TRBJ2-3; 7 nucleotides align to TRBD2. The TCR was taken from a man younger than 45 with acute COVID-19. The sample was PBMCs or T cells enriched from blood (not recorded which). CDR3 nucleotides: TGTGCCAGCAGCCCTAGCGGCTCCACAGATACGCAGTATTTT. Protein: CASSPSGSTDTQYF.